The present TCR beta chain was sequenced within a study of shared T cell receptors in the human thymus. This table comes from immunoSEQ multiplex PCR, and its TCRdb copy is limited to in-frame clones, with some not included. The sample has about 400,000 clones, approximately 95% seen once. Germline-derived CDR1 and CDR2 are SEHNR and FQNEAQ (reference sequence). The V end lost 4 bases, the J end lost 4 bases, and 7 bases lay between the germline ends. The CDR3 covers 12 residues. This rearrangement joins TRBV7-9 to TRBJ1-2; D is undetermined. This receptor was identified in a human donor. Input material: thymocytes. DNA for the CDR3: TGTGCCAGCAGCTCGGATACCTATGGCTACACCTTC. As protein: CASSSDTYGYTF.